These 11 T cell receptor beta chains came from one sample sequenced in a study of T-cell reconstitution after alpha-beta-depleted transplantation in children. For TCRbeta, the library was prepared with unique molecular identifiers. TCRdb re-analysed the PCR reads in MiXCR, keeping a single row per CDR3 protein. The data show approximately 230,000 distinct CDR3 sequences, roughly 25% seen once. The sequencing here drew on PBMCs, taken before TCRalphabeta/CD19-depleted stem cell transplant. These receptor sequences come from a girl aged 2-15 years with Fanconi anemia, due to receive a stem cell transplant.

The sample holds many counts of this clonotype. The chain combines TRBV20-1 with TRBJ2-1; 13 nucleotides match TRBD2. Unmatched junction bases numbered 3, after V lost 0 bases and J lost 7 bases. Per the germline V gene, CDR1 is DFQATT and CDR2 is SNEGSKA (reference sequence). The CDR3 runs 15 residues. This chain's CDR3 is CSARDRTSGGNEQFF. CDR3 bases: TGCAGTGCTAGAGATCGGACTAGCGGGGGAAATGAGCAGTTCTTC.

The V gene is TRBV20-1, the J gene TRBJ2-7; D uncertain. The CDR3 sequence is 11 residues long. Trimming took off 6 bases at V and 7 bases at J, with 13 bases between the two ends. Germline V CDR1 and CDR2: DFQATT, SNEGSKA (reference sequence). The CDR3 sequence is CSAVQGVEQYF. DNA of the CDR3: TGCAGTGCGGTTCAAGGAGTGGAGCAGTACTTC.

The chain uses TRBV29-1 and TRBJ2-5, with TRBD2 matching 14 bases. Germline values: CDR1 SQVTM, CDR2 ANQGSEA. The CDR3 has 15 amino acids. In DNA, the CDR3 is TGCAGGGTAGGGGGACTAGCGGGAGATTGGGAGACCCAGTACTTC. It is translated as CRVGGLAGDWETQYF.

The chain couples TRBV27 to TRBJ2-7, with 9 bases identical to TRBD2. The CDR3 length is 14 residues. CDR1 is MNHEY and CDR2 is SMNVEV in the germline V gene (reference sequence). J gave up 12 bases and V 6 bases, and 15 bases lay outside the gene matches. In nucleotides, the CDR3 is TGTGCCAGCAGCCGATGGGGGGAGCGGGAGGTAGCGTACTTC. It yields the protein CASSRWGEREVAYF.

The V gene is TRBV5-1, the J gene TRBJ1-5, with D possibly matching TRBD1 (5 bases). Germline CDR1 SGHRS, CDR2 YFSETQ. V shed 4 bases and J shed 0 bases, with 11 bases lying between them. The CDR3 length is 15 residues. The CDR3 region is CASSLGPYSNQPQHF. In DNA form, the CDR3 reads TGCGCCAGCAGCCTGGGACCTTATAGCAATCAGCCCCAGCATTTT.

This clonotype has at least ten counts. V usage is TRBV29-1 and J usage is TRBJ2-5; possible D gene TRBD2, 5 bases. CDR1 is SQVTM and CDR2 is ANQGSEA in the germline V gene. The V end lost 7 bases, the J end lost 0 bases, and 12 bases lay between the germline ends. The CDR3 covers 13 residues. The CDR3 nucleotides read TGCAGCGCCGTGCGGGCGTACCAAGAGACCCAGTACTTC. Its protein is CSAVRAYQETQYF.

This clonotype was seen ten or more times. V usage is TRBV2 and J usage is TRBJ2-7, with a possible D match to TRBD2 (5 bases). V shed 6 bases and J shed 0 bases, with 6 bases lying between them. Germline V gives CDR1 SNHLY, CDR2 FYNNEI. CDR3 length: 12 amino acids. CDR3: CASRTNSYEQYF. DNA of the CDR3: TGTGCCAGCAGGACTAACTCCTACGAGCAGTACTTC.

The rearrangement uses TRBV28 and TRBJ2-7; 12 bases agree with TRBD1. V shed 2 bases, J shed 9 bases, and the junction held 5 bases outside the gene matches. The germline V gene encodes CDR1 MDHEN and CDR2 SYDVKM. The CDR3 sequence is 14 residues long. Here the CDR3 DNA reads TGTGCCAGCAGTTTAACCGGGACAGGGGGCGGGCAGTACTTC. Translation gives CASSLTGTGGGQYF.

This clonotype has a count of ten or more. The gene calls are TRBV20-1 and TRBJ1-4; possible D gene TRBD1, 6 bases. V was clipped by 6 bases and J by 6 bases, with 17 bases between them. CDR3 size: 14 residues. Germline CDR1 DFQATT, CDR2 SNEGSKA (reference sequence). CDR3 in amino acids: CSARPGGEYEKLFF. The CDR3 DNA reads TGCAGTGCCAGGCCCGGGGGCGAGTATGAAAAACTGTTTTTT.

This clonotype showed up just a few times. The V and J genes are TRBV18 and TRBJ2-1; 7 bases are a match to TRBD1. The J segment lost 0 bases and the V segment lost 3 bases, leaving 2 bases of the junction unmatched. The CDR3 covers 15 residues. In germline, CDR1 is KGHSH, CDR2 LQKENI. The CDR3 nucleotides read TGTGCCAGCTCACCGGACAGGAGCTCCTACAATGAGCAGTTCTTC. It encodes CASSPDRSSYNEQFF.

This clonotype was counted many times. The chain links TRBV29-1 to TRBJ1-5, with 8 bases fitting TRBD1. The CDR3 has 14 amino acids. Losses at the gene ends were 4 bases for V and 3 bases for J; bases not matched to a gene: 5. CDR1 and CDR2 (germline): SQVTM, ANQGSEA. The CDR3 loop is CSVVAGGPNQPQHF. DNA for the CDR3: TGCAGCGTTGTAGCAGGGGGCCCCAATCAGCCCCAGCATTTT.